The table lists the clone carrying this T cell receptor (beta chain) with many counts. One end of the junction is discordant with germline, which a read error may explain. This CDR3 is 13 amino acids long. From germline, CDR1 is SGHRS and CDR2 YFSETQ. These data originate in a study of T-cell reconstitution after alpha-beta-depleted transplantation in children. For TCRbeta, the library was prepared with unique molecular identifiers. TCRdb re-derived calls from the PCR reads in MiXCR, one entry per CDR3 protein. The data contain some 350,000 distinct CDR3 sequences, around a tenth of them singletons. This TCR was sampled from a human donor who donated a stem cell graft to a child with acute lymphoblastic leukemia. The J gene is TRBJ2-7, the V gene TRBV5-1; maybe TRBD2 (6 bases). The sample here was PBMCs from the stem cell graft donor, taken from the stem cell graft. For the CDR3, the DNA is TGTGCCAGCAGCTTAGCGGTCTCCTACGAGCAGTACTTC. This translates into CASSLAVSYEQYF.